Listed here are 9 T cell receptor beta chains from one sample, sequenced in a study of PD-1 and CTLA-4 blockade in melanoma. The table came from immunoSEQ multiplex PCR; TCRdb's copy has only in-frame clones and leaves some out. Found here are about 32,000 clones, about 88% of them singletons; the top ten hold 5% to 7.5%. The material was CD8+ T cells from peripheral blood, obtained from a patient given anti-PD-1 treatment. Receptors originate from a human donor with melanoma.

This sequence joins TRBV6-2 or TRBV6-3 and TRBJ1-5; the D is unclear. Germline CDR1 and CDR2: MNHEY and SVGEGT. Trimming removed 6 bases at V and 2 bases at J, with 14 bases between. The CDR3 is 15 residues long. The CDR3 coding sequence is TGTGCCAGCAGGCCTACCAAACCCGGCAATCAGCCCCAGCATTTT. The encoded protein is CASRPTKPGNQPQHF.

The chain uses TRBV15 and TRBJ2-6, with a weak D call TRBD1 (5 bases). CDR3 length: 16 amino acids. V was cut by 8 bases and J by 0 bases, with 14 bases left in between. CDR1 LNHNV and CDR2 YYDKDF come from the germline V gene (reference sequence). This chain's CDR3 is CATQGRVSSGANVLTF. Written as DNA, the CDR3 is TGTGCCACCCAGGGCAGGGTTAGCTCTGGGGCCAACGTCCTGACTTTC.

The CDR3 nucleotides are TGTGCCAGCAGCTTGGACTACACCGGGGAGCTGTTTTTT. Translated: CASSLDYTGELFF. The V call is TRBV5-6, the J call TRBJ2-2; D call uncertain. Trimming took off 0 bases at V and 3 bases at J, with 3 bases between the two ends. There are 13 residues in the CDR3. From germline, CDR1 is SGHDT and CDR2 YYEEEE. The whole variable domain, remainder taken from reference TRBV5-6 and TRBJ2-2, is DAGVTQSPTHLIKTRGQQVTLRCSPKSGHDTVSWYQQALGQGPQFIFQYYEEEERQRGNFPDRFSGHQFPNYSSELNVNALLLGDSALYLCASSLDYTGELFFGEGSRLTVL.

This clone was picked up a small number of times. CDR3 protein: CASSLIPSGGSYNEQFF. The CDR3 bases are TGCGCCAGCAGCTTGATCCCTAGCGGGGGTTCCTACAATGAGCAGTTCTTC. The chain has TRBV5-1 and TRBJ2-1; 10 positions agree with TRBD2. This CDR3 is built from 17 residues. After removal of 1 base from V and 1 base from J, the junction contained 5 bases not matched to a gene. CDR1 and CDR2 from the germline V gene are SGHRS and YFSETQ.

The chain couples TRBV6-6 to TRBJ2-1; weak D call: TRBD1 (6 bases). Trimming shortened V by 4 bases and J by 2 bases, and 12 bases separated the two germline ends. This CDR3 contains 15 residues. Germline V gives CDR1 MNHNY, CDR2 SVGAGI (reference sequence). DNA for the CDR3: TGTGCCAGCAGTTTCCGGGACACCACCTACAATGAGCAGTTCTTC. This gives the protein CASSFRDTTYNEQFF.

This clone has only one observation. This chain connects TRBV14 to TRBJ2-7, with D hard to call. From germline, CDR1 is SGHDN and CDR2 FVKESK. The CDR3 loop spans 12 amino acids. Trimming pared 3 bases from V and 6 bases from J, leaving 9 bases between. CDR3 DNA: TGTGCCAGCAGCCAGTTTAGGAGCGAGCAGTACTTC. This encodes CASSQFRSEQYF.

There are a few counts of this clone. This chain links TRBV12-1 with TRBJ1-5; TRBD1, the table's D call, was not compared with the DNA. TRBV12-1 is a pseudogene. This CDR3 spans 16 amino acids. Here the CDR3 reads CAKMRRQVFSNQPQHF. In DNA, the CDR3 is TGTGCCAAGATGAGGAGACAGGTCTTTAGCAATCAGCCCCAGCATTTT.

The chain recombines TRBV6-5 with TRBJ1-2, with 9 bases aligning to TRBD1. V dropped 8 bases and J dropped 6; count of bases not matched to a gene: 13. Germline V gives CDR1 MNHEY, CDR2 SVGAGI. The CDR3 totals 15 residues. The CDR3 coding sequence is TGTGCCAGCCTGGGACGGGACAGGGCATTAGATGGCTACACCTTC. Its protein product is CASLGRDRALDGYTF.

This clone was observed a single time. The chain is built from TRBV9 and TRBJ2-7; the D gene is possibly TRBD1 (5 bases). Trimming removed 0 bases from V and 5 bases from J, with 15 bases in between. The CDR3 runs to 15 residues. Per the germline V gene, CDR1 is SGDLS and CDR2 is YYNGEE. The CDR3 sequence: CASSVEGAINDEQYF. The CDR3 DNA reads TGTGCCAGCAGCGTAGAAGGGGCGATTAACGACGAGCAGTACTTC.